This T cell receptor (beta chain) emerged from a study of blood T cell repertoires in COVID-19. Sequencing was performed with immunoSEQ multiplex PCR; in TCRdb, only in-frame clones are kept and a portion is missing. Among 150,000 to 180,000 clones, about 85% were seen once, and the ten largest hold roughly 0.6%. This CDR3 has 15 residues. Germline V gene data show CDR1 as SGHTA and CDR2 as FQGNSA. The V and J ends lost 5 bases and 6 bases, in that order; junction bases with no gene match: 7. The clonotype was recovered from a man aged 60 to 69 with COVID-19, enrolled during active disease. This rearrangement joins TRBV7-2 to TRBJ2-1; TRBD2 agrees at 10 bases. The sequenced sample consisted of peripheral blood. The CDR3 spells CASSISSGGFNEQFF. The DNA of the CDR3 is TGTGCCAGCAGCATTAGTAGCGGGGGGTTCAATGAGCAGTTCTTC.